The entry that follows covers one T cell receptor (beta chain) sequence. Its antigen remains unidentified. The sample originates from a study of T cell responses to AZD1222 COVID-19 vaccine. TCRdb's copy holds only in-frame clones and misses some; the assay was immunoSEQ multiplex PCR. The sample carries some 160,000 clones, around 92% recorded once. The CDR3 is made up of 15 amino acids. Looked up from germline, CDR1 is LNHDA and CDR2 is SQIVND (reference sequence). With 9 bases removed from V and 8 bases from J, the gap between germline ends came to 22 bases. Study-wide results and limits: Clonal diversity may have been underestimated in mostly white British donors.

The source of this sequence is an adult in good health. The sequenced sample was peripheral blood, obtained on day 0 of AZD1222 vaccination. The chain carries TRBV19 and TRBJ1-4, with a tentative D call TRBD1 (6 bases). The CDR3 loop reads CASRDIVPKREKLFF. CDR3 sequence (DNA): TGTGCCAGCCGGGACATCGTCCCGAAACGGGAAAAACTGTTTTTT.